This TCR beta chain appears in the sequencing data of a study of cytomegalovirus exposure and HLA in healthy donors. Each donor's status was that of a healthy bone marrow donor. The length of the CDR3 is 15 residues. Trimming at V came to 6 bases and at J to 4 bases, leaving 8 bases not matched to a gene. In germline, CDR1 is MNHEY, CDR2 SMNVEV (reference sequence). The primer mix had 60 Vbeta and 13 Jbeta primers. The assay was immunoSEQ multiplex PCR, and TCRdb's table has in-frame clones only and misses some. The sample includes 150,000 to 200,000 clones, over 75% of them seen just once. The rearrangement links TRBV27 to TRBJ2-1; 8 bases fit TRBD2. Material: PBMCs. The TCR was taken from a man in his forties in good health and CMV-seropositive. The CDR3 DNA follows: TGTGCCAGCAGGGAACTAGCGGAAAGTTACAATGAGCAGTTCTTC. Residues: CASRELAESYNEQFF.